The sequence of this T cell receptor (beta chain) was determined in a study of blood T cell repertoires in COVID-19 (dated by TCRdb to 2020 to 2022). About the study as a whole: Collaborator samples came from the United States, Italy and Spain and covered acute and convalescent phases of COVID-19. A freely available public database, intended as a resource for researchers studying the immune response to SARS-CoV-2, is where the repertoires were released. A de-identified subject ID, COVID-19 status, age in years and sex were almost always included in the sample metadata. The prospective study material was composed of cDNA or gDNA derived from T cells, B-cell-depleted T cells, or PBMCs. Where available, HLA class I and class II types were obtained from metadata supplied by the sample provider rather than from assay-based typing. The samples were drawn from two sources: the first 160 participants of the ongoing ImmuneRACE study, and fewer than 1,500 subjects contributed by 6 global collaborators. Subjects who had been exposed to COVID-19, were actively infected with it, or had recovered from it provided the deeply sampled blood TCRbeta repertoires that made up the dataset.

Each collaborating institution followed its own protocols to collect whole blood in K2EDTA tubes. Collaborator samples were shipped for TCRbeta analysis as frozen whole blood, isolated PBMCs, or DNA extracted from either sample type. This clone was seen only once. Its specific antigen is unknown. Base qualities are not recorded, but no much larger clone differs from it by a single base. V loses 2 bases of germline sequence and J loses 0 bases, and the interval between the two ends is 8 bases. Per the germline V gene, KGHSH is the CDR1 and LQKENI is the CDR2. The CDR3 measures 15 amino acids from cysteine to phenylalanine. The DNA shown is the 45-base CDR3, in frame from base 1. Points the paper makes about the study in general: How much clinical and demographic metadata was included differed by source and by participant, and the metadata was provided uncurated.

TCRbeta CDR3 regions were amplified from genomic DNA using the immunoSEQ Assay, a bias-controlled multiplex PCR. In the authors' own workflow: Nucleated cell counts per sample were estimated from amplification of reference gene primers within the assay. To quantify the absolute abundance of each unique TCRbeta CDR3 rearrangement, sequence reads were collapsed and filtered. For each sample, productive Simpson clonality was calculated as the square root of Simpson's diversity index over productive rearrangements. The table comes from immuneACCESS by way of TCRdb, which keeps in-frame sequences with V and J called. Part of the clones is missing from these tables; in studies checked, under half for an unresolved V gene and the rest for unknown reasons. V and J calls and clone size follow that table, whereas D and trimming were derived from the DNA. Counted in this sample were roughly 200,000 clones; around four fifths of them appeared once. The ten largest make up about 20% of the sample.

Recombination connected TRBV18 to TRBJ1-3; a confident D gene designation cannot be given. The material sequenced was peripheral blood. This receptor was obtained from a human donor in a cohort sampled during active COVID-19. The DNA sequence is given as TGTGCCAGCTCACCAGCCGTACTCTCTGGAAACACCATATATTTT. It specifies CASSPAVLSGNTIYF.